One and the same sample provided the 17 T cell receptor beta chains below, sequenced in a study of T cell repertoires in cytomegalovirus infection. Using its own MiXCR run on the reads, TCRdb lists one record per CDR3 protein. The data contain approximately 990,000 distinct CDR3 sequences, less than 40% of them singletons. No antigen is known for these receptors. The sample was cultured CD8+ T cells from PBMCs, taken from culture after CMV antigen stimulation. Receptors were obtained from a human donor in good health (CMV status not recorded). Some clones in this sample may be carry-over from other donors' samples.

Details on this clonotype: A read error may explain this, as a much larger clone is one base away. The rearrangement uses TRBV7-6 and TRBJ1-4; D not resolved. This CDR3 is 14 amino acids long. CDR1 is SGHVS and CDR2 is FNYEAQ in the germline V gene. The CDR3 sequence: CVSSDWLSNEKLFF. In DNA form, the CDR3 reads TGTGTCAGCAGTGACTGGCTATCGAATGAAAAACTGTTTTTT.

The gene calls are TRBV14 and TRBJ1-2; D not certain. Looked up from germline, CDR1 is SGHDN and CDR2 is FVKESK. Trimming stripped 1 base from V and 4 bases from J, with 10 bases between. The CDR3 sequence is 14 residues long. The chain's CDR3 is CASSQGGNSYGYTF. The CDR3 nucleotides read TGTGCCAGCAGCCAAGGTGGGAACAGCTATGGCTACACCTTC.

The table lists this clonotype with a few counts. The V call is TRBV7-8, the J call TRBJ2-7, with 7 positions matching TRBD1. Losses at the gene ends were 5 bases for V and 2 bases for J; bases not matched to a gene: 12. CDR1 is SGHVS and CDR2 is FQNEAQ in the germline V gene. The CDR3 contains 16 residues. The CDR3 spells CASSNKAQGSTYEQYF. Here the CDR3 DNA reads TGTGCCAGCAGCAACAAAGCACAGGGGTCCACCTACGAGCAGTACTTC.

The rearrangement uses TRBV12-3 or TRBV12-4 and TRBJ1-3; D unclear. The CDR3 has 13 amino acids. V was pared by 8 bases and J by 0 bases, with 8 bases between. The CDR3 coding sequence is TGTGCCAGCCACTGGCCCTCTGGAAACACCATATATTTT. It translates to CASHWPSGNTIYF.

This clonotype was picked up many times. The chain links TRBV7-2 to TRBJ2-4, with D hard to call. Trimming took 2 bases from V and 0 from J, leaving 11 bases between them. CDR1 SGHTA and CDR2 FQGNSA come from the germline V gene. CDR3 size: 16 residues. The CDR3 reads CASSLTAALAKNIQYF. DNA of the CDR3: TGTGCCAGCAGCTTAACGGCAGCCCTAGCCAAAAACATTCAGTACTTC.

The V gene is TRBV12-3 or TRBV12-4, the J gene TRBJ2-7, with D unclear. The ends were cut back, 5 bases at V and 5 bases at J, with 13 bases in the middle. The CDR3 sequence is 13 residues long. The CDR3 region has the DNA TGTGCCAGCAGTCAATCCCCTTTGGACGAGCAGTACTTC. This sequence encodes CASSQSPLDEQYF.

The rearrangement joins TRBV6-2 or TRBV6-3 to TRBJ2-5; 10 bases are shared with TRBD1. V dropped 11 bases and J dropped 9; count of bases not matched to a gene: 6. Germline V gives CDR1 MNHEY, CDR2 SVGEGT. CDR3 length: 11 residues. As DNA, the CDR3 is TGTGCCTCCAGGACAGGGGGTGCCCAGTACTTC. This sequence encodes CASRTGGAQYF.

This clonotype occurred a few times. The chain employs TRBV4-1 and TRBJ2-5, with D tentatively TRBD2 (6 bases). V was shortened by 3 bases and J by 2 bases, with 13 bases between the two germline ends. CDR1 is MGHRA, CDR2 YSYEKL, per germline. CDR3 length: 15 amino acids. The CDR3 region has the DNA TGCGCCAGCAGCCAGTCGGAGGGCGGTCAAGAGACCCAGTACTTC. Its protein product is CASSQSEGGQETQYF.

At least ten counts were recorded for this clonotype. V and J are TRBV7-8 and TRBJ2-3; no clear D gene. V lost 1 base and J lost 1, with 12 bases in between. The CDR3 runs 16 residues. Germline CDR1 SGHVS, CDR2 FQNEAQ. The CDR3 DNA is TGTGCCAGCAGCTTAGGAGAGAATCCTCGCACAGATACGCAGTATTTT. Translating it yields CASSLGENPRTDTQYF.

About this clonotype: A clone one base away is much larger, so this may be a read error. This rearrangement joins TRBV7-6 to TRBJ2-3; D is unclear. The CDR3 covers 15 residues. V lost 4 bases and J lost 2, with 13 bases in between. Germline CDR1 is SGHVS and CDR2 is FNYEAQ. The CDR3 sequence: CASSSHAPNTDTQYF. CDR3 sequence (DNA): TGTGCCAGCAGCTCACACGCCCCCAACACAGATACGCAGTATTTT.

This clonotype was detected a few times. The genes are TRBV20-1 and TRBJ1-4; 9 bases fit TRBD1. Trimming removed 6 bases from V and 5 bases from J; junction bases left unmatched: 4. The CDR3 is 13 amino acids. Germline V gene data show CDR1 as DFQATT and CDR2 as SNEGSKA (reference sequence). The DNA of the CDR3 is TGCAGTGCCCGGGACAGGGAGAATGAAAAACTGTTTTTT. It translates to CSARDRENEKLFF.

The chain employs TRBV25-1 and TRBJ1-1; D perhaps matches TRBD1 (6 bases). The ends were cut back, 5 bases at V and 7 bases at J, with 11 bases in the middle. The CDR3 totals 12 residues. Germline assignment: CDR1 MGHDK and CDR2 SYGVNS. In DNA form, the CDR3 reads TGTGCCAGCAGTTGGGACAACCTTGAAGCTTTCTTT. It codes for CASSWDNLEAFF.

Of note for this clonotype: Without the conserved terminal phenylalanine or tryptophan, this CDR3 likely stems from a read error. This sequence joins TRBV27 and TRBJ2-3; the D is unclear. This CDR3 comprises 13 residues. Germline assignment: CDR1 MNHEY and CDR2 SMNVEV (reference sequence). Trimming took off 1 base at V and 4 bases at J, with 6 bases between the two ends. The CDR3 reads CASSLLVPDTQYI. The CDR3 coding sequence is TGTGCCAGCAGTTTATTAGTCCCAGATACGCAGTATATT.

This clonotype was observed many times. The V gene is TRBV7-2, the J gene TRBJ1-1, with 10 bases lining up with TRBD1. The length of the CDR3 is 17 residues. With V trimmed by 5 bases and J by 1 base, 10 bases remained unmatched. Per germline, CDR1 SGHTA and CDR2 FQGNSA. Here the CDR3 reads CASSPTDRGLPNTEAFF. CDR3 DNA: TGTGCCAGCAGCCCCACCGACAGGGGGCTACCGAACACTGAAGCTTTCTTT.

This clonotype was observed a few times. V and J are TRBV19 and TRBJ2-2; weak D call: TRBD1 (5 bases). V was pared by 3 bases and J by 6 bases, with 17 bases between. The germline CDR1 and CDR2 sequences are LNHDA and SQIVND (reference sequence). This CDR3 comprises 16 residues. CDR3 residues: CASSMLSGSFAGELFF. In DNA, the CDR3 is TGTGCCAGTAGTATGTTGTCAGGGTCATTTGCCGGGGAGCTGTTTTTT.

This chain connects TRBV10-3 to TRBJ1-2; D is perhaps TRBD1 (5 bases). The V and J ends lost 1 base and 10 bases respectively, with 7 bases between them. Germline V lookup: CDR1 ENHRY, CDR2 SYGVKD. The CDR3 consists of 11 residues. The DNA of the CDR3 is TGTGCCATCAGTGAGTGGGGACTCTACACCTTC. Residues: CAISEWGLYTF.

The chain joins TRBV7-9 to TRBJ2-7; 9 nucleotides align to TRBD2. Unmatched junction bases numbered 4, after V lost 1 base and J lost 12 bases. Germline V CDR1 and CDR2: SEHNR, FQNEAQ (reference sequence). The CDR3 totals 12 residues. CDR3 sequence: CASSLGGRELYV. The CDR3 DNA reads TGTGCCAGCAGCTTAGGCGGGAGGGAGTTGTACGTC.